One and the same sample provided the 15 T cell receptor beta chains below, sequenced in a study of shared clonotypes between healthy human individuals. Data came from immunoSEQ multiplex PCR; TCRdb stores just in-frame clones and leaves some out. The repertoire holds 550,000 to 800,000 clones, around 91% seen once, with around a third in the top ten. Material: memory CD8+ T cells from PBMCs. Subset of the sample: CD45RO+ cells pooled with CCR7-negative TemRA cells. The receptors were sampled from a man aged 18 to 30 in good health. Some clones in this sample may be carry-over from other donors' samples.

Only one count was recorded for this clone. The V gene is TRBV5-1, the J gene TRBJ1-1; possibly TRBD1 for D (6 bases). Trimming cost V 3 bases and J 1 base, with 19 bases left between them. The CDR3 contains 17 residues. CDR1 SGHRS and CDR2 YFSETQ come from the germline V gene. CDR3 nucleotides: TGCGCCAGCAGCTCATTTTTCGGACAGACCAAGAACACTGAAGCTTTCTTT. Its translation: CASSSFFGQTKNTEAFF.

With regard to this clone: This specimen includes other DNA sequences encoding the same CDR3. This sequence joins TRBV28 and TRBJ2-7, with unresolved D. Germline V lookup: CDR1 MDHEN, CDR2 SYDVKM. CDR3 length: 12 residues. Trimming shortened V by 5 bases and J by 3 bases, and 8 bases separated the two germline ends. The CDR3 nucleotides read TGTGCCAGCAGTCCCGGATACTACGAGCAGTACTTC. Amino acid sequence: CASSPGYYEQYF.

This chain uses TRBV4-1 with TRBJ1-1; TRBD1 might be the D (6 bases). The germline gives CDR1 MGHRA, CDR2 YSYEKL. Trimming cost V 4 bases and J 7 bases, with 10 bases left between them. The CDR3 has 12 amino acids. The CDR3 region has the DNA TGCGCCAGCAGCCCGAGGGGGGGTGAAGCTTTCTTT. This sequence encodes CASSPRGGEAFF.

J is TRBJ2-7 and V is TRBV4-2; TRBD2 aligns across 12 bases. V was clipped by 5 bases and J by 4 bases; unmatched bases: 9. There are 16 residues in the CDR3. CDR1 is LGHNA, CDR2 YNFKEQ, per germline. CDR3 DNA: TGTGCCAGCAGCTCCCAACTAGCGGGAGGCCCTTACGAGCAGTACTTC. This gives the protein CASSSQLAGGPYEQYF.

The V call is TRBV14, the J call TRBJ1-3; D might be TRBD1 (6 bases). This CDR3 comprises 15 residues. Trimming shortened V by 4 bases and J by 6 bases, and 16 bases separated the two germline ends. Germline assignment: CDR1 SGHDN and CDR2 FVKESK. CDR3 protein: CASSRLETGQNTIYF. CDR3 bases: TGTGCCAGCAGCCGTCTGGAGACAGGCCAAAACACCATATATTTT.

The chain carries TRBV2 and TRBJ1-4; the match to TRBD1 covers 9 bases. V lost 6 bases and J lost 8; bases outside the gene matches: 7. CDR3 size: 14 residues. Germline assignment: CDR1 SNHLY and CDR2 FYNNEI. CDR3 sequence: CASSLTGGLEKLFF. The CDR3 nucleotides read TGTGCCAGCAGCCTGACAGGGGGATTGGAAAAACTGTTTTTT.

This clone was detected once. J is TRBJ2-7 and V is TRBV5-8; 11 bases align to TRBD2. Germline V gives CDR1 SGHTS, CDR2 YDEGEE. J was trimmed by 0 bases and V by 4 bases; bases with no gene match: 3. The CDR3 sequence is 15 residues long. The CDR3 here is CASSVSGRGSYEQYF. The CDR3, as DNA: TGTGCCAGCAGCGTTAGCGGGAGGGGCTCCTACGAGCAGTACTTC.

The CDR3 DNA sequence: TGTGCCAGCAGCCCGGGGACAGGGGCTGGGGCCAACGTCCTGACTTTC. Its protein product is CASSPGTGAGANVLTF. The rearrangement uses TRBV7-3 and TRBJ2-6, with 10 bases that match TRBD1. Germline values: CDR1 SGHTA, CDR2 FQGTGA. V dropped 5 bases and J dropped 2; count of bases not matched to a gene: 3. CDR3 length equals 16 residues. Full variable domain (outside the CDR3, taken from reference TRBV7-3 and TRBJ2-6): GAGVSQTPSNKVTEKGKYVELRCDPISGHTALYWYRQSLGQGPEFLIYFQGTGAADDSGLPNDRFFAVRPEGSVSTLKIQRTERGDSAVYLCASSPGTGAGANVLTFGAGSRLTVL.

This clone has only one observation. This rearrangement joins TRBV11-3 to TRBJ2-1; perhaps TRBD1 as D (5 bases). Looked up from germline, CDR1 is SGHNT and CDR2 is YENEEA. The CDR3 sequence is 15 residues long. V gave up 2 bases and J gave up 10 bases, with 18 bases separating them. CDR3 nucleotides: TGTGCCAGCAGCTTATATACAGGTTCTCCTGGGGAGCAGTTCTTC. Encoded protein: CASSLYTGSPGEQFF.

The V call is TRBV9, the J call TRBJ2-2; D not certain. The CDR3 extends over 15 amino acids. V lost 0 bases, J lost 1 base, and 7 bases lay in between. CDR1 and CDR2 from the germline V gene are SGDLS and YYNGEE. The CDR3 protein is CASSVGPLNTGELFF. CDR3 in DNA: TGTGCCAGCAGCGTAGGACCCTTGAACACCGGGGAGCTGTTTTTT.

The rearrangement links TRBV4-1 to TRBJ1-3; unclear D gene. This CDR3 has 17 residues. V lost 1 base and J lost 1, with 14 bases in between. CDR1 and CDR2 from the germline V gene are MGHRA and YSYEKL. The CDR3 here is CASSQAAPIVSGNTIYF. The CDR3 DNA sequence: TGCGCCAGCAGCCAAGCGGCCCCGATCGTTTCTGGAAACACCATATATTTT.

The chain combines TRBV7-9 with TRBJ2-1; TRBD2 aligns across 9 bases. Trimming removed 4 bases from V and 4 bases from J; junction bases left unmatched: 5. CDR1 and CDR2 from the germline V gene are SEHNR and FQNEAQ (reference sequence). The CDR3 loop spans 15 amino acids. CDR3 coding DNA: TGTGCCAGCAGCTCGACGACTAGCGGATACAATGAGCAGTTCTTC. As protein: CASSSTTSGYNEQFF.

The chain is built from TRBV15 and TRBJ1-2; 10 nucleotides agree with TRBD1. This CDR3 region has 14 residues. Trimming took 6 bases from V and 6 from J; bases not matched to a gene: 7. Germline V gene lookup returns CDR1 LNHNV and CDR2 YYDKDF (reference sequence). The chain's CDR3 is CATRMKGQGNGYTF. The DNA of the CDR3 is TGTGCCACCAGGATGAAGGGACAGGGGAATGGCTACACCTTC.

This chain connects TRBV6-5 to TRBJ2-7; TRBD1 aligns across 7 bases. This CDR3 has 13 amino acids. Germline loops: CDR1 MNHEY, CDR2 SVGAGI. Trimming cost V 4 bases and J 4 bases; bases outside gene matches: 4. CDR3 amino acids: CASSWDSEYEQYF. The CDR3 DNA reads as TGTGCCAGCAGTTGGGACAGCGAATACGAGCAGTACTTC.

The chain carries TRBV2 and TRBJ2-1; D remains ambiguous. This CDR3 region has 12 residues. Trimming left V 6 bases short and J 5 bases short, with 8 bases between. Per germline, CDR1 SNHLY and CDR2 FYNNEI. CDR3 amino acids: CASRWDNNEQFF. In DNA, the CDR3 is TGTGCCAGCAGGTGGGATAACAATGAGCAGTTCTTC.